These 8 T cell receptor beta chains were all obtained from the same sample, sequenced in a study of CD8 T cells in ankylosing spondylitis. TCRdb analysed the 5' RACE reads with MiXCR anew, one entry per CDR3 protein. Of about 160,000 distinct CDR3 sequences in the sample, about a sixth were seen once. The sequenced sample was blood, either unsorted or a sorted T cell fraction (not recorded which). Receptor source: a male donor with ankylosing spondylitis or in good health (not recorded which).

This clonotype appeared a few times. The rearrangement links TRBV6-5 to TRBJ2-2; no clear D. With 2 bases removed from V and 6 bases from J, the gap between germline ends came to 7 bases. From germline, CDR1 is MNHEY and CDR2 SVGAGI. The CDR3 loop spans 13 amino acids. CDR3 region: CASSYVKSGELFF. For the CDR3, the DNA is TGTGCCAGCAGTTACGTGAAGTCCGGGGAGCTGTTTTTT.

Concerning this clonotype itself: This may be a read error: a much more frequent sequence differs by one nucleotide. Here the CDR3 DNA reads TGCGCCAGCAGTGTGGCTAGCGGAACCCAAGAGGCCCAGTACTTC. It is translated as CASSVASGTQEAQYF. This chain connects TRBV10-2 to TRBJ2-5; 7 bases match TRBD2. The CDR3 runs to 15 residues. The germline V gene encodes CDR1 WSHSY and CDR2 SAAADI.

Ten or more counts support this clonotype. The chain joins TRBV6-1 to TRBJ1-5, with no clear D. The germline V and J ends were trimmed by 3 bases and 4 bases, with 13 bases remaining between them. CDR1 is MNHNS and CDR2 is SASEGT in the germline V gene. This CDR3 is 15 amino acids long. CDR3 in amino acids: CASSDSWQINQPQHF. CDR3 sequence (DNA): TGTGCCAGCAGTGATTCTTGGCAGATTAATCAGCCCCAGCATTTT.

For this clonotype: The junction does not match germline at one end; this may be a read error. The chain combines TRBV28 with TRBJ2-1; D gene ambiguous. Germline CDR1 is MDHEN and CDR2 is SYDVKM. The CDR3 consists of 13 residues. CDR3 sequence (DNA): TGTGCCAGCAGTTTAGGGCTCACGAATGCGCAGTTCTTC. It translates to CASSLGLTNAQFF.

The table lists this clonotype with many counts. The V gene is TRBV28, the J gene TRBJ2-1; D might be TRBD2 (7 bases). There are 15 residues in the CDR3. V was shortened by 5 bases and J by 4 bases, with 15 bases between the two germline ends. CDR1 and CDR2 (germline): MDHEN, SYDVKM. CDR3 in amino acids: CASSPFGGAYNEQFF. The CDR3 DNA is TGTGCCAGCAGTCCCTTTGGGGGGGCTTACAATGAGCAGTTCTTC.

This clonotype has a count of ten or more. The rearrangement joins TRBV28 to TRBJ2-7; the D is unclear. Trimming took 5 bases from V and 3 from J, leaving 8 bases between them. The germline V gene encodes CDR1 MDHEN and CDR2 SYDVKM. This CDR3 comprises 12 residues. Written as DNA, the CDR3 is TGTGCCAGCAGTCCACCCCACTACGAGCAGTACTTC. This gives the protein CASSPPHYEQYF.

There are a few counts of this clonotype. The chain employs TRBV12-3 or TRBV12-4 and TRBJ2-1; 10 bases match TRBD2. The CDR3 consists of 16 residues. The J segment lost 3 bases and the V segment lost 3 bases, leaving 5 bases of the junction unmatched. The CDR3 DNA reads as TGTGCCAGCAGTTTCCAGGCTAGCGGGGGCTACAATGAGCAGTTCTTC. This encodes CASSFQASGGYNEQFF.

This chain joins TRBV6-5 and TRBJ1-6; TRBD1 might be the D (5 bases). V lost 6 bases and J 10 bases, leaving 16 bases between the germline ends. The CDR3 extends over 14 amino acids. Germline CDR1 is MNHEY and CDR2 is SVGAGI. The CDR3 DNA is TGTGCCAGCAGACTGGGCCCTCGGGGCTCACCCCTCCACTTT. It yields the protein CASRLGPRGSPLHF.